Reported below is one T cell receptor (beta chain). The data derive from a study of blood T cell repertoires in COVID-19. About the study: Sites across the United States, Italy and Spain contributed samples from acute and convalescent COVID-19. Nucleic acid was either cDNA or gDNA, and it came from T cells, B-cell-depleted T cells, or PBMCs.

In Cohort 3, a recovered donor had either two negative PCRs, clearance, or symptom resolution. Original data processing: How many nucleated cells were present was estimated from reference gene primer amplification. Profiling relied on immunoSEQ multiplex PCR, and the TCRdb table lists in-frame clones only, not all of them. That table gives V, J and clone size, and the DNA gave D and trimming. Of about 300,000 clones in the sample, 80% to 90% were seen once. The CDR3 is 17 amino acids. In germline, CDR1 is KGHSH, CDR2 LQKENI. Trimming took 0 bases from V and 0 from J; bases not matched to a gene: 6. The chain recombines TRBV18 with TRBJ1-2; 8 bases fit TRBD1. The specimen sequenced was PBMCs or T cells enriched from blood (not recorded which). This clonotype was obtained from a man younger than 45 who had recovered from COVID-19. The CDR3 is CASSPPQGARTNYGYTF. The DNA of the CDR3 is TGTGCCAGCTCACCACCTCAGGGGGCCCGAACTAACTATGGCTACACCTTC.